These 8 T cell receptor beta chains share one sample of origin, sequenced in a study of response to subunit inactivated influenza vaccine. TCRdb reprocessed the RT-PCR reads via MiXCR and lists one record per CDR3 protein. The sample consists of 450,000 to 600,000 distinct CDR3 sequences, 6.5% to 8% of them appearing once. Sequences were derived from PBMCs from blood, sampled less than 25 months after vaccination. These receptors came from a man between 50 and 69 years old who received an inactivated influenza vaccine.

The chain employs TRBV20-1 and TRBJ2-1, with 9 bases that match TRBD2. J was trimmed by 11 bases and V by 0 bases; bases with no gene match: 8. Per the germline V gene, CDR1 is DFQATT and CDR2 is SNEGSKA (reference sequence). This CDR3 comprises 14 residues. This CDR3 reads CSAREVAGANKQFF. CDR3 DNA: TGCAGTGCTAGAGAGGTAGCGGGAGCAAATAAGCAGTTCTTC.

CDR3 bases: TGTGCCAGCAGCCCCGCCCGACAGGGTTATAGCAATCAGCCCCAGCATTTT. Its translation: CASSPARQGYSNQPQHF. The rearrangement uses TRBV28 and TRBJ1-5; 7 nucleotides line up with TRBD1. Germline values: CDR1 MDHEN, CDR2 SYDVKM. V shed 6 bases, J shed 0 bases, and the junction held 11 bases outside the gene matches. The CDR3 is made up of 17 amino acids.

The gene calls are TRBV27 and TRBJ2-5, with TRBD2 matching 9 bases. V was clipped by 6 bases and J by 2 bases; unmatched bases: 7. The CDR3 has 15 residues. Germline-derived CDR1 and CDR2 are MNHEY and SMNVEV (reference sequence). This chain's CDR3 is CASSGVLAGQETQYF. The CDR3 DNA reads as TGTGCCAGCAGCGGGGTACTAGCGGGTCAAGAGACCCAGTACTTC.

The rearrangement links TRBV2 to TRBJ1-1; D remains ambiguous. Per the germline V gene, CDR1 is SNHLY and CDR2 is FYNNEI. The CDR3 is 16 residues long. V shed 4 bases and J shed 2 bases, with 17 bases lying between them. The CDR3 DNA follows: TGTGCCAGCAGTGGTGGCCTCTGGTATCGCAACACTGAAGCTTTCTTT. This sequence encodes CASSGGLWYRNTEAFF.

The rearrangement uses TRBV7-9 and TRBJ1-5; D gene ambiguous. V was trimmed by 5 bases and J by 0 bases, leaving 8 bases between them. The CDR3 is 14 residues long. Germline CDR1 is SEHNR and CDR2 is FQNEAQ (reference sequence). CDR3 nucleotides: TGTGCCAGCAGCACTATCGATAGCAATCAGCCCCAGCATTTT. It is translated as CASSTIDSNQPQHF. The whole variable domain, remainder taken from reference TRBV7-9 and TRBJ1-5, is DTGVSQNPRHKITKRGQNVTFRCDPISEHNRLYWYRQTLGQGPEFLTYFQNEAQLEKSRLLSDRFSAERPKGSFSTLEIQRTEQGDSAMYLCASSTIDSNQPQHFGDGTRLSIL.

This rearrangement joins TRBV10-3 to TRBJ2-5; 8 positions match TRBD1. The V segment lost 3 bases and the J segment 4 bases; nucleotides outside the gene matches: 4. Germline loops: CDR1 ENHRY, CDR2 SYGVKD. CDR3 length: 14 residues. CDR3 region: CAISDDRGGETQYF. DNA of the CDR3: TGTGCCATCAGTGATGACAGGGGTGGAGAGACCCAGTACTTC.

The chain links TRBV20-1 to TRBJ2-3; 13 positions match TRBD2. The CDR3 has 17 residues. From germline, CDR1 is DFQATT and CDR2 SNEGSKA (reference sequence). V lost 3 bases and J lost 1; bases outside the gene matches: 7. CDR3 protein: CSARPRLAGGGTDTQYF. The CDR3 nucleotides read TGCAGTGCTAGGCCCAGACTAGCGGGGGGCGGCACAGATACGCAGTATTTT.

This clonotype was seen more than once but under ten times. The chain joins TRBV5-1 to TRBJ2-7; D is unresolved. Germline CDR1 SGHRS, CDR2 YFSETQ. CDR3 length equals 14 residues. Between the trimmed V and J ends, which lost 4 bases and 3 bases, there was a span of 14 bases. The CDR3 reads CASSTLAVNYEQYF. The CDR3 coding sequence is TGCGCCAGCAGCACATTAGCCGTAAACTACGAGCAGTACTTC.